The next 19 T cell receptor beta chains were all read from a single sample in a study of vaccination and CD4 T cells after COVID-19 (dated by TCRdb to between 2020 and 2023). The treatment or condition label for this specimen denotes: roughly 10-day PBMC culture with coronavirus spike peptide pools or control peptides (ViraFEST assay). Their antigens are not known. Libraries were constructed by PCR. Sequencing instrument: Illumina iSeq 100. TCR sequencing of DNA from cultured CD4+ T cells used the Oncomine TCR Beta short-read assay at the Johns Hopkins FTIC core. TCRdb ran its own pipeline on the public reads, namely fastp trimming at Q25 and MiXCR clone calling, and kept in-frame beta chains. Each record represents a unique CDR3 protein, reported with the most common genes and DNA among its rows. Present in this sample are 11,000 to 15,000 distinct CDR3 sequences, roughly 36% of which were seen just once. Of the sample, around a third is held by the ten largest clones.

The sequenced sample was cultured CD4+ T cells from blood. These receptors all come from a human donor with COVID-19.

This clonotype was observed a handful of times. The CDR3: CASSLVGGVGSEQFF. Here the CDR3 DNA reads TGTGCCAGCAGCTTAGTAGGTGGAGTAGGATCTGAGCAGTTCTTC. The rearrangement uses TRBV7-6 and TRBJ2-1; D not certain. Per the germline V gene, CDR1 is SGHVS and CDR2 is FNYEAQ. The CDR3 spans 15 residues. Trimming removed 1 base from V and 9 bases from J, with 16 bases in between. Based on the CDR3 plus reference TRBV7-6 and TRBJ2-1, the full variable domain is GAGVSQSPRYKVTKRGQDVALRCDPISGHVSLYWYRQALGQGPEFLTYFNYEAQQDKSGLPNDRFSAERPEGSISTLTIQRTEQRDSAMYRCASSLVGGVGSEQFFGPGTRLTVL.

In its sample, this clonotype was seen a few times. The chain has TRBV12-3 or TRBV12-4 and TRBJ1-5; D is undetermined. The V end lost 9 bases, the J end lost 5 bases, and 14 bases lay between the germline ends. The CDR3 sequence is 13 residues long. The DNA for the CDR3 is TGTGCCAGTACGCGAGGCAGATATCAGCCCCAGCATTTT. Protein: CASTRGRYQPQHF.

J is TRBJ2-5 and V is TRBV19; D not certain. The CDR3 has 15 residues. V lost 7 bases to trimming and J lost 2 bases, with 17 bases between them. Per the germline V gene, CDR1 is LNHDA and CDR2 is SQIVND (reference sequence). The CDR3 bases are TGTGCCAGTACTAAACACGGGCCCGGACAAGAGACCCAGTACTTC. This gives the protein CASTKHGPGQETQYF. Full variable domain (remainder filled in from reference TRBV19 and TRBJ2-5): DGGITQSPKYLFRKEGQNVTLSCEQNLNHDAMYWYRQDPGQGLRLIYYSQIVNDFQKGDIAEGYSVSREKKESFPLTVTSAQKNPTAFYLCASTKHGPGQETQYFGPGTRLLVL.

This clonotype showed up just a few times. The chain has TRBV10-2 and TRBJ1-2; 9 bases are a match to TRBD1. The CDR3 is made up of 17 amino acids. Germline values: CDR1 WSHSY, CDR2 SAAADI. Trimming removed 6 bases from V and 2 bases from J; junction bases left unmatched: 13. The CDR3 region is CASRTDPSQGANYGYTF. CDR3 nucleotide sequence: TGCGCCAGCAGAACGGACCCCTCACAGGGGGCGAACTATGGCTACACCTTC.

This clonotype was observed a single time. CDR3 residues: CATRGGGQGTYEQYF. CDR3 DNA: TGTGCCACCAGGGGGGGGGGACAGGGAACCTACGAGCAGTACTTC. The V gene is TRBV24-1, the J gene TRBJ2-7; 9 positions agree with TRBD1. The CDR3 extends over 15 amino acids. Germline V lookup: CDR1 KGHDR, CDR2 SFDVKD. V lost 7 bases to trimming and J lost 2 bases; unmatched junction nucleotides: 8.

V and J are TRBV4-3 and TRBJ2-1; no firm D call. There are 13 residues in the CDR3. Germline CDR1 LGHNA, CDR2 YSLEER. V shed 1 base and J shed 10 bases, with 11 bases lying between them. The CDR3 spells CASSQGALSEQFF. CDR3 DNA sequence: TGCGCCAGCAGCCAAGGGGCCTTAAGCGAGCAGTTCTTC.

This CDR3 reads CASQGLIAGGTDTQYF. The DNA of the CDR3 is TGTGCCAGCCAGGGGCTAATAGCGGGAGGCACAGATACGCAGTATTTT. The chain employs TRBV12-3 or TRBV12-4 and TRBJ2-3, with 9 bases identical to TRBD2. Trimming removed 8 bases from V and 1 base from J; junction bases left unmatched: 10. The CDR3 has 16 residues.

This clonotype appeared a few times. V gene TRBV20-1 combines with J gene TRBJ2-5; D uncertain. The CDR3 has 9 amino acids. Trimming left V 6 bases short and J 5 bases short, with 4 bases between. CDR1 and CDR2 (germline): DFQATT, SNEGSKA (reference sequence). The CDR3 DNA is TGCAGTGCCCCGGAGACCCAGTACTTC. Its translation is CSAPETQYF.

By share of the sample, this clonotype is medium-sized. The chain joins TRBV6-1 to TRBJ2-3; the D gene is possibly TRBD2 (7 bases). The CDR3 loop spans 14 amino acids. V was shortened by 3 bases and J by 6 bases, with 13 bases between the two germline ends. Germline V gives CDR1 MNHNS, CDR2 SASEGT. The CDR3 bases are TGTGCCAGCAGTGACACGGCGGGGGCGGATACGCAGTATTTT. Translating it yields CASSDTAGADTQYF.

This clonotype was seen more than once but under ten times. The chain links TRBV7-2 to TRBJ1-5; D not certain. Looked up from germline, CDR1 is SGHTA and CDR2 is FQGNSA. The CDR3 is 15 residues long. The V gene lost 1 base and the J gene lost 1 base, with 8 bases spanning the gap. CDR3 amino acids: CASSLGSQSNQPQHF. Here the CDR3 DNA reads TGTGCCAGCAGCTTAGGGAGCCAGAGCAATCAGCCCCAGCATTTT.

The V gene is TRBV6-1, the J gene TRBJ1-1; perhaps TRBD1 as D (5 bases). The CDR3 runs 16 residues. V lost 5 bases and J 3 bases, leaving 19 bases between the germline ends. Germline lookup yields CDR1 MNHNS and CDR2 SASEGT. The CDR3 reads CASSPWEGKGDTEAFF. The CDR3 DNA follows: TGTGCCAGCAGTCCCTGGGAGGGGAAAGGGGACACTGAAGCTTTCTTT.

Only a few counts were recorded for this clonotype. The chain joins TRBV28 to TRBJ2-3; D might be TRBD1 or TRBD2, each matching 5 bases. The CDR3 is 15 amino acids. Germline-derived CDR1 and CDR2 are MDHEN and SYDVKM. V gave up 2 bases and J gave up 3 bases, with 12 bases separating them. The CDR3 region has the DNA TGTGCCAGCAGTTTACGTGGGGGACGGACAGATACGCAGTATTTT. Translation gives CASSLRGGRTDTQYF.

This clonotype has just a few counts. The chain couples TRBV20-1 to TRBJ2-3, with TRBD2 identical over 8 bases. CDR1 DFQATT and CDR2 SNEGSKA come from the germline V gene (reference sequence). The CDR3 runs to 17 residues. After removal of 2 bases from V and 1 base from J, the junction contained 11 bases not matched to a gene. DNA of the CDR3: TGCAGTGCTAGACCTCAGTTAGCGGGGCTTCGCACAGATACGCAGTATTTT. Amino acid sequence: CSARPQLAGLRTDTQYF.

This clonotype was counted a few times. This chain connects TRBV15 to TRBJ2-7, with TRBD1 as a possible D gene (5 bases). The germline gives CDR1 LNHNV, CDR2 YYDKDF (reference sequence). Between the trimmed V and J ends, which lost 0 bases and 3 bases, there was a span of 6 bases. The CDR3 contains 13 residues. The CDR3 loop reads CATSRDQGYEQYF. DNA for the CDR3: TGTGCCACCAGCAGAGATCAGGGCTACGAGCAGTACTTC.

This clonotype has only a few counts. V and J are TRBV6-1 and TRBJ2-4, with a tentative D call TRBD2 (5 bases). Trimming removed 6 bases at V and 2 bases at J, with 8 bases between. The germline V gene encodes CDR1 MNHNS and CDR2 SASEGT. The CDR3 consists of 13 residues. CDR3 loop: CASREGPKNIQYF. For the CDR3, the DNA is TGTGCCAGCAGAGAGGGCCCCAAAAACATTCAGTACTTC.

This clonotype was recorded a few times. CDR3 nucleotides: TGCAGCGTTGGGAAGGGGGCCGATCAGCCCCAGCATTTT. It encodes CSVGKGADQPQHF. The rearrangement uses TRBV29-1 and TRBJ1-5; the match to TRBD1 covers 7 bases. This CDR3 is 13 amino acids long. V was pared by 4 bases and J by 5 bases, with 5 bases of the junction left unmatched. Germline V gene data show CDR1 as SQVTM and CDR2 as ANQGSEA.

CDR3 sequence reads: CASSPPGQGLEETQYF. CDR3 sequence (DNA): TGTGCCAGCAGTCCGCCAGGACAGGGATTGGAAGAGACCCAGTACTTC. The chain has TRBV27 and TRBJ2-5; 8 nucleotides align to TRBD1. The junction had 11 bases not matched to a gene; V was cut back by 5 bases and J by 3 bases. This CDR3 has 16 residues. Germline-derived CDR1 and CDR2 are MNHEY and SMNVEV (reference sequence).

The genes are TRBV18 and TRBJ1-5; no firm D call. CDR1 is KGHSH and CDR2 is LQKENI in the germline V gene. The CDR3 is 11 residues long. The V end lost 5 bases, the J end lost 5 bases, and 4 bases lay between the germline ends. CDR3 protein: CASSSDQPQHF. CDR3 DNA sequence: TGTGCCAGCTCATCGGATCAGCCCCAGCATTTT.

A few counts support this clonotype. J is TRBJ2-7 and V is TRBV5-1, with unresolved D. CDR3 size: 15 residues. CDR1 is SGHRS and CDR2 is YFSETQ in the germline V gene. With 0 bases removed from V and 2 bases from J, the gap between germline ends came to 12 bases. CDR3 sequence: CASSLEFAGAYEQYF. The CDR3, as DNA: TGCGCCAGCAGCTTGGAGTTTGCTGGAGCCTACGAGCAGTACTTC.